This T cell receptor (beta chain) was profiled in a study of OX40 agonist ivuxolimab in advanced cancers. About the study as a whole: Ivuxolimab, which targeted the costimulatory receptor OX40 (CD134), was an agonistic, fully human IgG2 monoclonal antibody. Intravenous ivuxolimab was administered to patients every 2 weeks at six dose levels: 0.01, 0.1, 0.3, 1.5, 3 and 10 mg/kg. Among the roughly 50 dose-escalation patients, roughly 20 had hepatocellular carcinoma, approximately 15 melanoma, 9 renal cell carcinoma and 9 head and neck cancer. In the dose-escalation cohort, roughly four fifths of patients were male, and the mean age was around 60 years, with a range of about 23 to 80. Patients were allowed to have had prior anti-PD-1, anti-PD-L1 or anti-CTLA-4 therapy, and more than 30% of the dose-escalation patients had previously received checkpoint inhibitors. Three dose-escalation patients achieved partial responses, one with hepatocellular carcinoma and two with cutaneous melanoma. Peripheral TCRbeta sequencing aimed to test whether ivuxolimab altered TCR sequence diversity and caused clonal T-cell expansion. The paper describes the monotherapy dose-escalation part (N ≈ 52 patients) of the phase I trial of ivuxolimab.

The junction shows trimming of 5 bases on V and 0 bases on J, and the gene matches do not reach 5 bases of it. The CDR3 covers 18 residues, taking in both the cysteine and the phenylalanine. This entry keeps only the CDR3 DNA: 54 bases, framed from base 1. Sequences LGHNA (CDR1) and YSLEER (CDR2) are obtained from the germline V gene. About this clone: The antigen it recognizes is unknown. No clone much larger than this one lies a single base away; base qualities are absent.

Patients with autoimmune disease history or receiving systemic immunosuppression were excluded from the trial. In every dose cohort, peripheral blood was drawn for TCR sequencing at baseline, cycle 4 day 1, and cycle 7 day 1. The samples were drawn from a first-in-human, open-label, multicenter phase I dose-escalation trial of ivuxolimab. Adults with locally advanced or metastatic melanoma, renal cell carcinoma, hepatocellular carcinoma or head and neck squamous cell carcinoma were enrolled in the trial. Before TCR sequencing, CD4+ T cells and CD8+ T cells were sorted from peripheral blood as separate populations. Genomic DNA was extracted from sorted cells for sequencing of the TCRbeta CDR3 region. The immunoSEQ Assay was used to sequence the TCRbeta CDR3 regions. Entries here come from immuneACCESS through TCRdb and include only in-frame sequences with V and J called. Some clones fail to appear in such tables; in the studies checked, an unresolved V gene covers under half of the shortfall, and the cause of the remainder is unknown. In all, the sample holds about 50,000 clones, and roughly 91% of those were seen once. The ten top clones hold roughly a quarter of the sample.

The paper as a whole reports these results and caveats: Low levels of normalized T-cell clonal expansion were also seen in some nonresponding patients. Partial responders in the 0.1-3.0 mg/kg groups had among the lowest normalized peripheral clonal expansion, especially among CD8+ T cells. After ivuxolimab, expanded clones were on average more numerous among CD8+ T cells than among CD4+ T cells. At doses of 0.1 to 3.0 mg/kg, clonal expansion of both CD4+ and CD8+ T cells in blood was seen between baseline and week 6. The antigen specificity of the clonally expanded peripheral T cells was not determined.

This chain joins TRBV4-3 to TRBJ2-1; TRBD2 fits 15 bases in the junction. The clonotype originates from an adult with an advanced solid tumor such as melanoma, head and neck, liver or kidney cancer. The source material was CD4+ or CD8+ T cells sorted from blood, sampled in a trial of the OX40 agonist ivuxolimab. The DNA sequence follows: TGCGCCAGCAGCTACGGACTAGCGGGAGGGAGCTCCTACAATGAGCAGTTCTTC. It specifies CASSYGLAGGSSYNEQFF.